This entry lists 21 T cell receptor beta chains sequenced from one sample in a study of T cells in Graves' hyperthyroidism and ophthalmopathy. Authors of the study amplified TCR beta CDR3 regions from RNA transcripts. The HTBI primer set was used in a first-round RT-PCR of the TCR CDR3. TCRdb ran MiXCR on the multiplex PCR reads and lists one entry per CDR3 protein. The sample records hundreds of thousands of distinct CDR3 sequences, about 38% being singletons. Sequencing input: blood. The receptors derive from a man younger than 35 with Graves' hyperthyroidism.

The V and J genes are TRBV7-9 and TRBJ2-7, with 8 bases identical to TRBD2. Trimming took 5 bases from V and 3 from J; bases not matched to a gene: 9. The CDR3 is 15 amino acids. Germline-derived CDR1 and CDR2 are SEHNR and FQNEAQ (reference sequence). The CDR3 region is CASSQGRGGFYEQYF. The CDR3 nucleotides read TGTGCCAGCAGCCAGGGACGGGGGGGATTCTACGAGCAGTACTTC. Full variable domain (outside the CDR3, taken from reference TRBV7-9 and TRBJ2-7): DTGVSQNPRHKITKRGQNVTFRCDPISEHNRLYWYRQTLGQGPEFLTYFQNEAQLEKSRLLSDRFSAERPKGSFSTLEIQRTEQGDSAMYLCASSQGRGGFYEQYFGPGTRLTVT.

The V gene is TRBV7-8, the J gene TRBJ1-1; possibly TRBD1 for D (5 bases). CDR3 length: 14 amino acids. Germline CDR1 is SGHVS and CDR2 is FQNEAQ. Trimming took 5 bases from V and 4 from J, leaving 14 bases between them. CDR3 protein: CASSKPRGPTEAFF. In nucleotides, the CDR3 is TGTGCCAGCAGCAAACCTAGGGGTCCCACTGAAGCTTTCTTT.

With regard to this clonotype: This sequence may be a read error, since a much larger clone differs from it by one base. The gene calls are TRBV20-1 and TRBJ1-5, with 7 bases aligning to TRBD1. J was trimmed by 9 bases and V by 2 bases; bases with no gene match: 7. The germline V gene encodes CDR1 DFQATT and CDR2 SNEGSKA (reference sequence). The CDR3 runs 13 residues. The DNA of the CDR3 is TGCAGTGCTAGAAATGACAGGGCTCGGCCCCAGCATTTT. This sequence encodes CSARNDRARPQHF.

Note on this clonotype: A single base separates this from a much larger clone, so it may be a read error. The V call is TRBV19, the J call TRBJ1-1; D is perhaps TRBD1 (5 bases). V shed 3 bases and J shed 3 bases, with 11 bases lying between them. The CDR3 has 14 residues. Germline V gene sequence: CDR1 LNHDA, CDR2 SQIVND (reference sequence). The CDR3 DNA reads TGTGCCAGTAGTATTAAGAGCAGGGACACTGAAGCTTTCTTT. Its protein is CASSIKSRDTEAFF. The full variable domain, rest sourced from reference TRBV19 and TRBJ1-1, is DGGITQSPKYLFRKEGQNVTLSCEQNLNHDAMYWYRQDPGQGLRLIYYSQIVNDFQKGDIAEGYSVSREKKESFPLTVTSAQKNPTAFYLCASSIKSRDTEAFFGQGTRLTVV.

The chain is built from TRBV12-3 or TRBV12-4 and TRBJ1-5; D gene ambiguous. V lost 6 bases and J 4 bases, leaving 10 bases between the germline ends. This CDR3 is built from 13 residues. DNA for the CDR3: TGTGCCAGCAGAGGCGCGGGAAATCAGCCCCAGCATTTT. This encodes CASRGAGNQPQHF.

Only a few counts were recorded for this clonotype. V is TRBV20-1 and J is TRBJ2-7; tentative D call: TRBD2 (5 bases). This CDR3 spans 13 amino acids. Germline V gene lookup returns CDR1 DFQATT and CDR2 SNEGSKA (reference sequence). V was pared by 3 bases and J by 2 bases, with 11 bases between. Here the CDR3 DNA reads TGCAGTGCTAGCGGAGGCTCGACCTACGAGCAGTACTTC. Its translation is CSASGGSTYEQYF.

The chain combines TRBV6-5 with TRBJ1-1; D not certain. Germline V gene data show CDR1 as MNHEY and CDR2 as SVGAGI. V dropped 9 bases and J dropped 1 base, with 3 bases sitting between them. CDR3 length: 10 residues. The CDR3 sequence: CASWNTEAFF. CDR3 nucleotide sequence: TGTGCCAGTTGGAACACTGAAGCTTTCTTT.

The genes are TRBV12-3 or TRBV12-4 and TRBJ2-2; TRBD1 matches 7 bases. Trimming at V came to 6 bases and at J to 4 bases, leaving 11 bases not matched to a gene. The CDR3 sequence is 16 residues long. DNA for the CDR3: TGTGCCAGCAGCCCCGACCCCGGGACAGCCACCGGGGAGCTGTTTTTT. This translates into CASSPDPGTATGELFF.

This chain joins TRBV5-1 and TRBJ1-5, with a weak D call TRBD1 (5 bases). V lost 1 base, J lost 5 bases, and 10 bases lay in between. The CDR3 totals 14 residues. Germline V lookup: CDR1 SGHRS, CDR2 YFSETQ. CDR3 nucleotide sequence: TGCGCCAGCAGCTTGATGGGGGGTGATCAGCCCCAGCATTTT. As protein: CASSLMGGDQPQHF.

Worth noting for this clonotype: A junction boundary mismatches the germline segment, possibly from a read error. This chain uses TRBV6-4 with TRBJ2-5; the D gene could be TRBD1 or TRBD2 (5 bases each). The CDR3 extends over 13 amino acids. Germline values: CDR1 MRHNA, CDR2 SNTAGT. For the CDR3, the DNA is TGTGCCAGCAGTCGGGGCGCGCAAGAGACCCACCACTTC. Translation gives CASSRGAQETHHF.

Of note for this clonotype: Germline and junction disagree at one end, which may indicate a read error. This sequence joins TRBV24-1 and TRBJ2-6, with no clear D. This CDR3 region has 13 residues. Germline CDR1 KGHDR, CDR2 SFDVKD. CDR3 amino acids: CATSDSRADVLTF. CDR3 in DNA: TGTGCCACCAGTGACTCAAGGGCCGACGTCCTGACTTTC.

In the case of this clonotype: Germline is not matched at one junction end, which may reflect a read error. The gene calls are TRBV10-3 and TRBJ2-2; D ambiguous. Germline CDR1 reads ENHRY; CDR2 reads SYGVKD. The CDR3 is 17 amino acids. For the CDR3, the DNA is TGTGCCAGCAGTCCCCGCCGAGGTGGTGCGAACACCGGGGAGCTGTTTTTT. Amino acid sequence: CASSPRRGGANTGELFF.

This clonotype was counted many times. This sequence joins TRBV29-1 and TRBJ2-2; D is unclear. This CDR3 region has 11 residues. Trimming removed 1 base at V and 4 bases at J, with 1 base between. Germline V gene sequence: CDR1 SQVTM, CDR2 ANQGSEA. CDR3 nucleotide sequence: TGCAGCGTTGAAGTCACCGGGGAGCTGTTTTTT. Protein product: CSVEVTGELFF.

Many counts were recorded for this clonotype. The chain uses TRBV9 and TRBJ1-4; D is uncertain. V gave up 1 base and J gave up 8 bases, with 12 bases separating them. The CDR3 runs 14 residues. Germline V gene sequence: CDR1 SGDLS, CDR2 YYNGEE. CDR3 residues: CASSVYGVDEKLFF. The CDR3 DNA is TGTGCCAGCAGCGTATATGGGGTTGACGAAAAACTGTTTTTT.

This chain links TRBV28 with TRBJ1-6; no definite D call. This CDR3 is 14 amino acids long. The V end was cut by 6 bases, the J end by 13 bases, with 19 bases between. In germline, CDR1 is MDHEN, CDR2 SYDVKM. In DNA form, the CDR3 reads TGTGCCAGCAGCTCCCGGGTCCTACCCTATCCCCTCCACTTT. Protein product: CASSSRVLPYPLHF.

This chain joins TRBV4-1 and TRBJ1-2, with D possibly TRBD1 on 5 matching bases. The CDR3 spans 15 residues. The V end lost 2 bases, the J end lost 6 bases, and 16 bases lay between the germline ends. Germline V gene lookup returns CDR1 MGHRA and CDR2 YSYEKL. The CDR3 DNA sequence: TGCGCCAGCAGCCAATGGTATAAAGGGGACGATGGCTACACCTTC. It codes for CASSQWYKGDDGYTF.

A single count supports this clonotype. V is TRBV11-1 and J is TRBJ1-1; tentatively, D is TRBD1 (5 bases). Trimming shortened V by 4 bases and J by 12 bases, and 18 bases separated the two germline ends. The V gene's germline CDR1 is SGHAT and CDR2 FQDESV (reference sequence). The CDR3 is made up of 13 amino acids. The DNA of the CDR3 is TGTGCCAGCAGCTGGGGCGGGGGAGATCTAACTTTCTTT. Encoded protein: CASSWGGGDLTFF.

This clonotype was seen ten or more times. In DNA, the CDR3 is TGTGCCAGCAGGCCGACGGAGGAAAAACTGTTTTTT. As protein: CASRPTEEKLFF. The V and J genes are TRBV6-5 and TRBJ1-4; D is ambiguous. Germline-derived CDR1 and CDR2 are MNHEY and SVGAGI. The CDR3 covers 12 residues. V shed 6 bases and J shed 8 bases, with 10 bases lying between them.

This clonotype was counted between two and nine times. The gene calls are TRBV7-2 and TRBJ1-4, with a possible D match to TRBD1 (6 bases). V lost 5 bases and J 4 bases, leaving 20 bases between the germline ends. CDR1 is SGHTA and CDR2 is FQGNSA in the germline V gene. The CDR3 is made up of 17 amino acids. This chain's CDR3 is CASSQATTGTYNEKLFF. The DNA of the CDR3 is TGTGCCAGCAGCCAGGCAACGACAGGAACCTATAATGAAAAACTGTTTTTT.

This chain joins TRBV7-3 and TRBJ2-6; possibly TRBD1 or TRBD2 for D (6 bases each). CDR1 is SGHTA and CDR2 is FQGTGA in the germline V gene. The length of the CDR3 is 16 residues. Trimming shortened V by 0 bases and J by 2 bases, and 8 bases separated the two germline ends. Here the CDR3 DNA reads TGTGCCAGCAGCTTAACAGGGGGGACTGGGGCCAACGTCCTGACTTTC. Protein product: CASSLTGGTGANVLTF. The complete variable domain, with remaining parts taken from reference TRBV7-3 and TRBJ2-6, reads GAGVSQTPSNKVTEKGKYVELRCDPISGHTALYWYRQSLGQGPEFLIYFQGTGAADDSGLPNDRFFAVRPEGSVSTLKIQRTERGDSAVYLCASSLTGGTGANVLTFGAGSRLTVL.

There are many counts of this clonotype. The chain links TRBV29-1 to TRBJ2-5, with TRBD2 matching 9 bases. The V gene's germline CDR1 is SQVTM and CDR2 ANQGSEA. The J segment lost 5 bases and the V segment lost 1 base, leaving 5 bases of the junction unmatched. CDR3 size: 14 residues. As DNA, the CDR3 is TGCAGCGTTGAAGGAATTAGCGGGAGTGAGACCCAGTACTTC. Amino acids: CSVEGISGSETQYF.